The sequence of this T cell receptor (beta chain) was determined in a study of early T cells in non-severe SARS-CoV-2 infection. Study at large: Chains were unpaired, as sequencing was done on bulk RNA from unsorted whole blood.

This clonotype is medium-sized within its sample. Antigen: not known. This CDR3 is 15 amino acids long. CDR1 and CDR2 (germline): MNHEY, SVGEGT. The ends lost 0 bases at V and 4 bases at J; junction bases unmatched: 3. Points from the study as a whole: Matching results from VDJdb favored anti-spike CD8 responses, leaving private and CD4 specificities undetected.

The protocol attached unique molecular identifiers to individual cDNA molecules. A single record per CDR3 protein comes from TCRdb applying MiXCR to the 5' RACE reads. Here the sample spans tens of thousands of distinct CDR3 sequences, under 5% being singletons. Sequencing used whole blood. The chain couples TRBV6-2 or TRBV6-3 to TRBJ2-1, with TRBD1 matching over 7 bases. The clonotype originates from an adult who was a healthcare worker with PCR-confirmed SARS-CoV-2 infection or an uninfected control (not recorded which). CDR3 in amino acids: CASSYSGGRYNEQFF. CDR3 nucleotides: TGTGCCAGCAGTTACTCAGGGGGCCGGTACAATGAGCAGTTCTTC.